The present entry profiles one T cell receptor (beta chain) with its context. The template used for profiling TCR beta VDJ and CDR3 was genomic DNA. TCRdb analysed the reads with MiXCR anew, one entry per CDR3 protein. The sample has under 200,000 distinct CDR3 sequences, 64% seen once. This entry is derived from a study of CD8+CD57+ T cells in acquired aplastic anemia. The wider study: Recorded DNA amounts for sorted CD4+ and CD8+ cells had an average of around 3 ug.

This TCR derives from a human donor with severe aplastic anemia or a healthy control (not recorded which). Source material: sorted CD4+, CD8+, or CD8+CD57+ T cells (not recorded which) from PBMCs.

The CDR3 sequence is CASSFRDRSSYEQYF. CDR3 bases: TGCGCCAGCAGCTTCCGGGACAGAAGCTCCTACGAGCAGTACTTC. V gene TRBV4-1 combines with J gene TRBJ2-7, with TRBD1 matching 7 bases. After removal of 5 bases from V and 0 bases from J, the junction contained 7 bases not matched to a gene. The germline gives CDR1 MGHRA, CDR2 YSYEKL. The CDR3 runs to 15 residues.